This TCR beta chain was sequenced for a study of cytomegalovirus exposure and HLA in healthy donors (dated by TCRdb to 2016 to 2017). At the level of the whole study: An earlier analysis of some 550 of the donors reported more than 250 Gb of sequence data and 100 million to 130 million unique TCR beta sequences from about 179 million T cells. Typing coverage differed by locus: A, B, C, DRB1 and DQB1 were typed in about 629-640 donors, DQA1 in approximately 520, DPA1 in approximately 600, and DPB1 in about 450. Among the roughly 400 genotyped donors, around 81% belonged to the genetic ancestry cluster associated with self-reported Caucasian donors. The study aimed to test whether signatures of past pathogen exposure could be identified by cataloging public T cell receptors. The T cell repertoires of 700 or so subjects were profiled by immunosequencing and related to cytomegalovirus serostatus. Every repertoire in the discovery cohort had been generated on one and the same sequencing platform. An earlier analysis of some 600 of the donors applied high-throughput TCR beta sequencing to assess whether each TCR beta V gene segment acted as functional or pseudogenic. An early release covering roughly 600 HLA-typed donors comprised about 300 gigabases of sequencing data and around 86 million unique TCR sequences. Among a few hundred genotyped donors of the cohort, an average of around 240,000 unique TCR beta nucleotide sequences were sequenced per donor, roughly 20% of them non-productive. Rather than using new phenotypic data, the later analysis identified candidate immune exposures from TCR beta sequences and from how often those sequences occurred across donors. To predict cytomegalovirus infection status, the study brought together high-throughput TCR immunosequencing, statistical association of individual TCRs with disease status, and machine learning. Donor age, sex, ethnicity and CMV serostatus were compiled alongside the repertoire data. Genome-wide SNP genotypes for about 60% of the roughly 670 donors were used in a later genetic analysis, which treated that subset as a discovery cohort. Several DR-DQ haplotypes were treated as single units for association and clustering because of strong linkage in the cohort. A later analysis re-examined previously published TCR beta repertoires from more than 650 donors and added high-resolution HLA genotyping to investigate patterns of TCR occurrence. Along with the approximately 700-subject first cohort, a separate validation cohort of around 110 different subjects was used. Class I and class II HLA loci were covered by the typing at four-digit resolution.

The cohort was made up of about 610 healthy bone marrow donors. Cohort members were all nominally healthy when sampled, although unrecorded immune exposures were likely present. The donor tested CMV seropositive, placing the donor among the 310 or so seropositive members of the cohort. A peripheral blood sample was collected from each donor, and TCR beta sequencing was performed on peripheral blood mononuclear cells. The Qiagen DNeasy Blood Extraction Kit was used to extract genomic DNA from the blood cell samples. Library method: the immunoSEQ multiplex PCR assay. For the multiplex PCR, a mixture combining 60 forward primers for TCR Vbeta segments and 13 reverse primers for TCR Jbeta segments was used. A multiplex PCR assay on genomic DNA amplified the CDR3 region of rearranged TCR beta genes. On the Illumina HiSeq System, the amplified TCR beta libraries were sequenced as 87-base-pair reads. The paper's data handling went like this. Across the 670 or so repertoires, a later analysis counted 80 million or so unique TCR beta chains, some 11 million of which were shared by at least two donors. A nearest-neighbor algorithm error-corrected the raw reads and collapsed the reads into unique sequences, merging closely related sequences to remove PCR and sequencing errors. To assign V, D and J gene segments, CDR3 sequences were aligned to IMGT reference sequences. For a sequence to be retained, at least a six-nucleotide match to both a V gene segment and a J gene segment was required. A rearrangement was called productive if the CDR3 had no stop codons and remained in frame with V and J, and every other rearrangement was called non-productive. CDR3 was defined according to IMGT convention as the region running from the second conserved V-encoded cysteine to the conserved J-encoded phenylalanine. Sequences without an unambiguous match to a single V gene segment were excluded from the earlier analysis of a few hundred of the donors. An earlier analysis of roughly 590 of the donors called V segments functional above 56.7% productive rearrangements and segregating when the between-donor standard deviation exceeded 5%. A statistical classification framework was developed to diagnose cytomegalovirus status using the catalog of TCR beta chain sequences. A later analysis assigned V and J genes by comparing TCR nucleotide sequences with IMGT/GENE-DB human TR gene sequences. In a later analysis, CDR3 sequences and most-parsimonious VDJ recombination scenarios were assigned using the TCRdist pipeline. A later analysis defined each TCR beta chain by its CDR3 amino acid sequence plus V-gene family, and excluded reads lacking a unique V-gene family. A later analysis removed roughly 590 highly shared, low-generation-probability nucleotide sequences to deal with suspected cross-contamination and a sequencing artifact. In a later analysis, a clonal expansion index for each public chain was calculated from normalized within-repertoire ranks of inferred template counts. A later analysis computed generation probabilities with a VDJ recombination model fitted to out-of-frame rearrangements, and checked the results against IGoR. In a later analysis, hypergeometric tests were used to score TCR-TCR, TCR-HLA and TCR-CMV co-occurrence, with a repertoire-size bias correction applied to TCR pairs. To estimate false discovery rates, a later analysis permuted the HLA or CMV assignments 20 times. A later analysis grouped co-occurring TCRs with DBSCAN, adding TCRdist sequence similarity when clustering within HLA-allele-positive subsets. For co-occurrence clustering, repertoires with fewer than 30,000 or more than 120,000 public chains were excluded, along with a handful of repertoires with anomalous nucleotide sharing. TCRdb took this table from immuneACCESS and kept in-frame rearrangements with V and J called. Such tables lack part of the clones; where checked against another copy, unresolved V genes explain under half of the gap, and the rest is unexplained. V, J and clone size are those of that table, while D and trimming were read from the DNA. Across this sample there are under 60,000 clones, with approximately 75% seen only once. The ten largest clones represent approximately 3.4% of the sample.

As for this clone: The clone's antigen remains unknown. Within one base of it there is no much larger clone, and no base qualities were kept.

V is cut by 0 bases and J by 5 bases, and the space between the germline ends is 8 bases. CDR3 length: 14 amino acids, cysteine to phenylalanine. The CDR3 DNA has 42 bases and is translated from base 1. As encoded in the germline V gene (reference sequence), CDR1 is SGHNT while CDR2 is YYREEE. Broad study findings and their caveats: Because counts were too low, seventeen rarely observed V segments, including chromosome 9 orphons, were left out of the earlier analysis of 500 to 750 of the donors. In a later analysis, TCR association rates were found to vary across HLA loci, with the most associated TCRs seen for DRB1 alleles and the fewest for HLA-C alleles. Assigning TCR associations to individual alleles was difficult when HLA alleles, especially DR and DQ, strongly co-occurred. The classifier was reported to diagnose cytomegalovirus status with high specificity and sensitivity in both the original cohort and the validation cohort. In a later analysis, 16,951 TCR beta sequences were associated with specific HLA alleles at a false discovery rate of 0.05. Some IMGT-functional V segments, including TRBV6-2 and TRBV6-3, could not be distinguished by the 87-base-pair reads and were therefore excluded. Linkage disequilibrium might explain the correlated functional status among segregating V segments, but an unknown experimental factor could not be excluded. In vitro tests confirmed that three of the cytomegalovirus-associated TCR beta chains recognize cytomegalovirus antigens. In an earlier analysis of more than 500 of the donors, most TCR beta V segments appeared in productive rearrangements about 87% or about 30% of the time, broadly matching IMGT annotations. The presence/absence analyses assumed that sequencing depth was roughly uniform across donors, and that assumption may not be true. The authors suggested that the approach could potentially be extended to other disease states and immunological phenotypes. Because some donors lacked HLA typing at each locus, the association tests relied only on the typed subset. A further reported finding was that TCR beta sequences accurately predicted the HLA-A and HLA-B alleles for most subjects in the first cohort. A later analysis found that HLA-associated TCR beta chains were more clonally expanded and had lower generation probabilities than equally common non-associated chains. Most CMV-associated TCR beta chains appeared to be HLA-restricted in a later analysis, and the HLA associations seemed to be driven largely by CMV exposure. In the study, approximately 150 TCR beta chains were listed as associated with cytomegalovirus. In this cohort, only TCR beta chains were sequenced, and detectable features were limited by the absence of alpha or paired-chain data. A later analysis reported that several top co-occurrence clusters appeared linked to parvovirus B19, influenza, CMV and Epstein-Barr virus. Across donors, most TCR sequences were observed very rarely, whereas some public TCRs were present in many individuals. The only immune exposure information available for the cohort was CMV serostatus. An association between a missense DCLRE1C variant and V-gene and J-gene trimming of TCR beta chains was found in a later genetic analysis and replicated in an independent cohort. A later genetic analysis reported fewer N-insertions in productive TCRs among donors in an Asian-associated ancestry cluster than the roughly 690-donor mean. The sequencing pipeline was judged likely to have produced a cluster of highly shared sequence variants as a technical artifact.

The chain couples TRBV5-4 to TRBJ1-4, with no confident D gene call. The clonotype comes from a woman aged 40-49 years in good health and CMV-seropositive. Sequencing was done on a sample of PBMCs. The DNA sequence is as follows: TGTGCCAGCAGCTTGGACAGAGTAAATGAAAAACTGTTTTTT. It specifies CASSLDRVNEKLFF.